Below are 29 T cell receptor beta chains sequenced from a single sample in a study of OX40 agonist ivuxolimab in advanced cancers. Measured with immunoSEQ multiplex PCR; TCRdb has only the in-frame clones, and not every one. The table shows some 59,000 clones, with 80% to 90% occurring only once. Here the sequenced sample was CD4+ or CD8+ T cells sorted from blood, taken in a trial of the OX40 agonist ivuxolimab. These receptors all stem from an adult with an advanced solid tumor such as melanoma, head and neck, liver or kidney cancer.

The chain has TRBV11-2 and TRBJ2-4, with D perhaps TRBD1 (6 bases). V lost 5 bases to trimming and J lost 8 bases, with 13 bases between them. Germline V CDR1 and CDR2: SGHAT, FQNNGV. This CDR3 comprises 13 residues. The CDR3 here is CASSRDTRDIQYF. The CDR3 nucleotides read TGTGCCAGCAGCAGGGACACGAGGGACATTCAGTACTTC.

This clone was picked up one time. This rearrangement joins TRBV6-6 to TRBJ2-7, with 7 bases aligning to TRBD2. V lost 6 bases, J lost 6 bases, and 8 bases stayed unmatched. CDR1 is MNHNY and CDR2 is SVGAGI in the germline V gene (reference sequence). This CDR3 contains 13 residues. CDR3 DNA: TGTGCCAGCAGCCTAAGGGAGGGTGGCGAGCAGTACTTC. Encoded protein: CASSLREGGEQYF.

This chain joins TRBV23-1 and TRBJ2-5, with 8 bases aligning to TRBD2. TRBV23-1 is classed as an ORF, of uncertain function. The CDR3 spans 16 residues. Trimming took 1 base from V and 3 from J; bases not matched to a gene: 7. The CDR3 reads CASSQWSGRGKETQYF. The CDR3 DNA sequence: TGCGCCAGCAGTCAATGGAGCGGGAGAGGGAAAGAGACCCAGTACTTC.

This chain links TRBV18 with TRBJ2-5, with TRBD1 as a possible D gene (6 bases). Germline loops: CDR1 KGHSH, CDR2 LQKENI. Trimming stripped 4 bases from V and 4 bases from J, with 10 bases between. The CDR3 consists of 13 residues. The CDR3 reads CASSLGQRETQYF. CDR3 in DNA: TGTGCCAGCTCACTCGGACAGAGAGAGACCCAGTACTTC.

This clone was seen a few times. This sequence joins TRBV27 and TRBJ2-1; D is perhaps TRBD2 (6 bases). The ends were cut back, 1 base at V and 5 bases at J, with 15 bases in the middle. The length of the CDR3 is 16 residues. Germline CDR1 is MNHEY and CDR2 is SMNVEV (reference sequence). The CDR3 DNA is TGTGCCAGCAGTTTATTGGTTAGCGGAGCTCACAATGAGCAGTTCTTC. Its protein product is CASSLLVSGAHNEQFF.

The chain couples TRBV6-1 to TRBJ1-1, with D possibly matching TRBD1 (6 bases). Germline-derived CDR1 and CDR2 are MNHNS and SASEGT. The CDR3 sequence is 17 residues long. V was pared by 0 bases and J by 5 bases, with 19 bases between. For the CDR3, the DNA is TGTGCCAGCAGTGAAGCGTCGCTGGGCAGGGGTAAGACTGAAGCTTTCTTT. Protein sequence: CASSEASLGRGKTEAFF.

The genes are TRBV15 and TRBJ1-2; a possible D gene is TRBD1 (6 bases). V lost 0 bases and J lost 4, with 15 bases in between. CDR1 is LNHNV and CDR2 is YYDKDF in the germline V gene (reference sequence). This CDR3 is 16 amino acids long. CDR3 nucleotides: TGTGCCACCAGCAGAGATGAGAAAGGGGGGGGCTATGGCTACACCTTC. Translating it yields CATSRDEKGGGYGYTF.

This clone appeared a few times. The CDR3 region is CASSQGTGPYEQYF. The DNA for the CDR3 is TGCGCCAGCAGCCAGGGGACAGGACCTTACGAGCAGTACTTC. The chain joins TRBV4-1 to TRBJ2-7; 8 bases agree with TRBD1. Germline V gives CDR1 MGHRA, CDR2 YSYEKL. The CDR3 totals 14 residues. V lost 3 bases and J lost 4; bases outside the gene matches: 5.

The CDR3 coding sequence is TGTGCCAGCAGCTCCCGGGGACAGGGGGCCGCAGATACGCAGTATTTT. Amino acids: CASSSRGQGAADTQYF. The rearrangement joins TRBV7-8 to TRBJ2-3, with 12 bases aligning to TRBD1. The germline V gene encodes CDR1 SGHVS and CDR2 FQNEAQ. CDR3 size: 16 residues. J lost 4 bases, V lost 4 bases, and 6 bases had no gene match. The whole variable domain, filled in from reference TRBV7-8 and TRBJ2-3, reads GAGVSQSPRYKVAKRGQDVALRCDPISGHVSLFWYQQALGQGPEFLTYFQNEAQLDKSGLPSDRFFAERPEGSVSTLKIQRTQQEDSAVYLCASSSRGQGAADTQYFGPGTRLTVL.

The CDR3 here is CASSLAGEAFF. As DNA, the CDR3 is TGTGCCAGCAGCTTGGCCGGTGAAGCTTTCTTT. The chain uses TRBV5-6 and TRBJ1-1; D gene uncertain. Germline CDR1 SGHDT, CDR2 YYEEEE. V shed 0 bases and J shed 7 bases, with 4 bases lying between them. CDR3 size: 11 residues.

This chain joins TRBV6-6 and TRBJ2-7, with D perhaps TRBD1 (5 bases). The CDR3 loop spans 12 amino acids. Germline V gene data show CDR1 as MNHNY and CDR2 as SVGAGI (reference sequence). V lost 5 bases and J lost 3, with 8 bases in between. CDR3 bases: TGTGCCAGCAGTACCCAGGGCTACGAGCAGTACTTC. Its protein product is CASSTQGYEQYF.

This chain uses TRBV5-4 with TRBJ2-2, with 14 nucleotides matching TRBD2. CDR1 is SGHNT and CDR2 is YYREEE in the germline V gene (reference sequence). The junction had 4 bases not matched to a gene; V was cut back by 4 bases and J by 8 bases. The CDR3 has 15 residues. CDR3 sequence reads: CASSLWTSGRGELFF. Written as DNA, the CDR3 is TGTGCCAGCAGCCTTTGGACTAGCGGGAGGGGGGAGCTGTTTTTT.

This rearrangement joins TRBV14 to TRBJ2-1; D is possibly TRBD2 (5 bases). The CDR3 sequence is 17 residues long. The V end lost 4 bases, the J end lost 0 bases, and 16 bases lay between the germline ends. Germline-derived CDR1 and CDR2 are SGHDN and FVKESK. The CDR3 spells CASSPRLLPSSYNEQFF. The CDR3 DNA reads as TGTGCCAGCAGCCCCAGACTACTCCCGAGCTCCTACAATGAGCAGTTCTTC.

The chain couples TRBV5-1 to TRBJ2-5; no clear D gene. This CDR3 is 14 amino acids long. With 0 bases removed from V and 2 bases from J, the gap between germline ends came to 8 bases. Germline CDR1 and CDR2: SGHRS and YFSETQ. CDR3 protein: CASSLAPTQETQYF. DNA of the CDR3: TGCGCCAGCAGCTTGGCCCCTACACAAGAGACCCAGTACTTC. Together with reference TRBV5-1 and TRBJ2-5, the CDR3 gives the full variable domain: KAGVTQTPRYLIKTRGQQVTLSCSPISGHRSVSWYQQTPGQGLQFLFEYFSETQRNKGNFPGRFSGRQFSNSRSEMNVSTLELGDSALYLCASSLAPTQETQYFGPGTRLLVL.

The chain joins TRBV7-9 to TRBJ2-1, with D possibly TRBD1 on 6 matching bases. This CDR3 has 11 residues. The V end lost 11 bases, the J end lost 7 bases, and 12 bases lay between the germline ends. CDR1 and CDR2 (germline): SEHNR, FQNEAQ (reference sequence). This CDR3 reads CAAQRGNEQFF. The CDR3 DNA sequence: TGTGCCGCCCAGAGGGGGAATGAGCAGTTCTTC.

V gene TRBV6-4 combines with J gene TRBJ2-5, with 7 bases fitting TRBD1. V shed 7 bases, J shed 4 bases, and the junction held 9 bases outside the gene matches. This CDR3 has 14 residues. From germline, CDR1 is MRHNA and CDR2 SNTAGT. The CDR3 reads CASIPGTVRETQYF. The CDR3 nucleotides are TGTGCCAGCATCCCCGGGACAGTTAGAGAGACCCAGTACTTC.

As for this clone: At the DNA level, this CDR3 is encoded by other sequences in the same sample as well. CDR3 coding DNA: TGTGCCAGTAGGCTCGGGGCTAGCTATGGCTACACCTTC. As protein: CASRLGASYGYTF. The V and J genes are TRBV19 and TRBJ1-2; TRBD1 might be the D (5 bases). Germline values: CDR1 LNHDA, CDR2 SQIVND (reference sequence). The CDR3 sequence is 13 residues long. V lost 6 bases and J lost 4, with 12 bases in between.

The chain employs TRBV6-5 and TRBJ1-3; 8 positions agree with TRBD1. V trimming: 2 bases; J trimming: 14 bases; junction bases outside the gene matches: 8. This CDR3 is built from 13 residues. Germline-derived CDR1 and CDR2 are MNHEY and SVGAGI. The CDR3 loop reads CASSYDTGGILYF. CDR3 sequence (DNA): TGTGCCAGCAGTTACGATACAGGGGGAATCCTATATTTT.

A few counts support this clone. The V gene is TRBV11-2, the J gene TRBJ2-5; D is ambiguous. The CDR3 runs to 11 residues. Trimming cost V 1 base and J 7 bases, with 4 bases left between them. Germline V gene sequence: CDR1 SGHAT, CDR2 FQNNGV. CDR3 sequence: CASSLVATQYF. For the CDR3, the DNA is TGTGCCAGCAGCTTAGTCGCGACCCAGTACTTC.

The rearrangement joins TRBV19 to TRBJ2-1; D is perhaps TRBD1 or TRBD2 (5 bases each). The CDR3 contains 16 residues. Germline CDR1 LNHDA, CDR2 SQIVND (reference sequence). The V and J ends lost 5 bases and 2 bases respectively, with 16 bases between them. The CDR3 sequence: CASSPREQGPYNEQFF. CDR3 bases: TGTGCCAGTAGTCCCAGGGAGCAAGGACCCTACAATGAGCAGTTCTTC.

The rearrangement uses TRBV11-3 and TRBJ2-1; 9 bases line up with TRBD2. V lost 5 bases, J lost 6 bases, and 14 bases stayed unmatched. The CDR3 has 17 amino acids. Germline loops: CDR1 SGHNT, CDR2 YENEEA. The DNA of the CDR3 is TGTGCCAGCAGCCAGTCCCTAAGCGGGAGGTTCCCCAATGAGCAGTTCTTC. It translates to CASSQSLSGRFPNEQFF. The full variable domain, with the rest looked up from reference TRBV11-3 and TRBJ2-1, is EAGVVQSPRYKIIEKKQPVAFWCNPISGHNTLYWYLQNLGQGPELLIRYENEEAVDDSQLPKDRFSAERLKGVDSTLKIQPAELGDSAVYLCASSQSLSGRFPNEQFFGPGTRLTVL.

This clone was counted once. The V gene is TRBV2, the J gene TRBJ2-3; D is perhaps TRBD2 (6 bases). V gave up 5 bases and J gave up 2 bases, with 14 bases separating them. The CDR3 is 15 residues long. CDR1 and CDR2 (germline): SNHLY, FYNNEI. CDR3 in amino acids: CASSPWGVNTDTQYF. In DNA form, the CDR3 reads TGTGCCAGCAGTCCATGGGGGGTTAACACAGATACGCAGTATTTT. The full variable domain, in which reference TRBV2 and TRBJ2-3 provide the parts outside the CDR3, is EPEVTQTPSHQVTQMGQEVILRCVPISNHLYFYWYRQILGQKVEFLVSFYNNEISEKSEIFDDQFSVERPDGSNFTLKIRSTKLEDSAMYFCASSPWGVNTDTQYFGPGTRLTVL.

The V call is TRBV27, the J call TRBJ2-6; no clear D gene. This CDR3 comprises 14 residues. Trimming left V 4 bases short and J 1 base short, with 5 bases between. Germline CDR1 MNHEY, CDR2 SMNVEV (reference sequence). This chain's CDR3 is CASSSSSGANVLTF. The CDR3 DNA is TGTGCCAGCAGTTCCTCATCTGGGGCCAACGTCCTGACTTTC.

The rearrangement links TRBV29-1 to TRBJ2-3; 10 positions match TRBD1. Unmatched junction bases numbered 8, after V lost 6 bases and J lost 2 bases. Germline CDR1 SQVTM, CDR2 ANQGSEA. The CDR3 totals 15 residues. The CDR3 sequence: CSVLRQGAYTDTQYF. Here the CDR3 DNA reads TGCAGCGTCCTCCGACAGGGGGCATACACAGATACGCAGTATTTT.

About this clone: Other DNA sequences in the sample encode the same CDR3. DNA of the CDR3: TGTGCCAGCAGCGTAGGGGGGGGAGGGCTGGTAAATGAGCAGTTCTTC. As protein: CASSVGGGGLVNEQFF. The chain employs TRBV9 and TRBJ2-1, with 7 positions matching TRBD2. Germline trimming cut 0 bases from V and 7 bases from J; bases unmatched to any gene: 10. Germline CDR1 SGDLS, CDR2 YYNGEE. CDR3 length: 16 residues. The complete variable domain, with remaining parts taken from reference TRBV9 and TRBJ2-1, reads DSGVTQTPKHLITATGQRVTLRCSPRSGDLSVYWYQQSLDQGLQFLIQYYNGEERAKGNILERFSAQQFPDLHSELNLSSLELGDSALYFCASSVGGGGLVNEQFFGPGTRLTVL.

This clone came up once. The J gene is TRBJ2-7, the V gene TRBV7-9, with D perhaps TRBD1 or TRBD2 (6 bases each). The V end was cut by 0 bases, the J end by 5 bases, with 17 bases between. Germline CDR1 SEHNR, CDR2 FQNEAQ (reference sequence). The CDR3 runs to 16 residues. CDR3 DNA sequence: TGTGCCAGCAGCTTAGCCGGGCAGGGGAGGATGGACGAGCAGTACTTC. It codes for CASSLAGQGRMDEQYF.

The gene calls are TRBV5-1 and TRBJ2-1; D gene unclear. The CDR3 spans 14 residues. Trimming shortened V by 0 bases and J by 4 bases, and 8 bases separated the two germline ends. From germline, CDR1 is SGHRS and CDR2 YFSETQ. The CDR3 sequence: CASSLGQQYNEQFF. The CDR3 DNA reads TGCGCCAGCAGCTTGGGCCAGCAGTACAATGAGCAGTTCTTC.

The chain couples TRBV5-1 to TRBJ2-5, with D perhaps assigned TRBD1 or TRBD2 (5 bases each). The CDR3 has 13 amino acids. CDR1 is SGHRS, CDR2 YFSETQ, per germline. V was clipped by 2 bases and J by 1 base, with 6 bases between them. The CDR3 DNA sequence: TGCGCCAGCAGCTTTGGGGGCCAAGAGACCCAGTACTTC. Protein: CASSFGGQETQYF.

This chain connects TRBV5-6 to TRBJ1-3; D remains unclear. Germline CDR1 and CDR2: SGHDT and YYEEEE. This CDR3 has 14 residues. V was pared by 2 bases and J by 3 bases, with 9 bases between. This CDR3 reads CASSLRGSGNTIYF. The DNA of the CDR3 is TGTGCCAGCAGCTTAAGAGGAAGTGGAAACACCATATATTTT.